The clone carrying this T cell receptor beta chain was counted ten times or more. Its antigen is currently unknown. These data originate in a study of T cells in Graves' hyperthyroidism and ophthalmopathy. Study-level findings and limits: Stable hyperthyroidism and ophthalmopathy were separated using 13 V-J signatures.

Disease duration was under 3 months in the ophthalmopathy patients, who also had a Clinical Activity Score of at least 3 and a NOSPECS grade of at least 4. Patients with uncontrolled infections, other autoimmune diseases, pregnancy or lactation were excluded. Diagnoses were established using clinical symptoms, serum thyroxine and TRAb, thyroid ultrasound and orbital computed tomography. Regions amplified from RNA transcripts were the TCR beta CDR3 regions. The HTBI primer set was used in a first-round RT-PCR of the TCR CDR3. TCRdb re-analysed the multiplex PCR reads in MiXCR, keeping a single row per CDR3 protein. Counted here are hundreds of thousands of distinct CDR3 sequences, about 20% occurring once; the ten biggest clones make up about 34%. The CDR3 extends over 16 amino acids. After removal of 3 bases from V and 4 bases from J, the junction contained 12 bases not matched to a gene. In germline, CDR1 is SGHAT, CDR2 FQNNGV.

Sequencing was done on a sample of blood. This rearrangement joins TRBV11-2 to TRBJ2-7; 7 bases agree with TRBD1. The receptor's source is a man aged 25-45 years with Graves' ophthalmopathy. CDR3 DNA: TGTGCCAGCAGCTTGAACAGGGGACCCCCATTTTACGAGCAGTACTTC. Protein: CASSLNRGPPFYEQYF.